Following are 13 T cell receptor beta chains from one sample sequenced in a study of T cells in Graves' hyperthyroidism and ophthalmopathy. Amplification targeted TCR beta CDR3 regions from RNA transcripts. Carried out on the TCR CDR3, a first-round RT-PCR used the HTBI primer set. Via MiXCR, TCRdb re-called the multiplex PCR reads, giving one row per CDR3 protein. The sample has roughly 240,000 distinct CDR3 sequences; 16% are singletons. Sequencing was carried out using blood. These receptor sequences come from a young woman with Graves' ophthalmopathy.

This clonotype was counted between two and nine times. V and J are TRBV9 and TRBJ2-2; D is undetermined. Trimming took off 0 bases at V and 6 bases at J, with 6 bases between the two ends. Germline values: CDR1 SGDLS, CDR2 YYNGEE. This CDR3 is built from 13 residues. The CDR3 coding sequence is TGTGCCAGCAGCGTAGGAACATCCGGGGAGCTGTTTTTT. Its protein is CASSVGTSGELFF. Combining the CDR3 with reference TRBV9 and TRBJ2-2 gives the whole variable domain DSGVTQTPKHLITATGQRVTLRCSPRSGDLSVYWYQQSLDQGLQFLIQYYNGEERAKGNILERFSAQQFPDLHSELNLSSLELGDSALYFCASSVGTSGELFFGEGSRLTVL.

This clonotype was observed many times. The chain couples TRBV6-1 to TRBJ1-4, with 8 bases identical to TRBD1. CDR3 length: 15 residues. V shed 5 bases and J 3 bases; nucleotides not matched to a gene: 5. Germline lookup yields CDR1 MNHNS and CDR2 SASEGT. The CDR3: CASSSGDRSNEKLFF. The CDR3 DNA follows: TGTGCCAGCAGTTCCGGGGACAGGTCTAATGAAAAACTGTTTTTT.

The rearrangement links TRBV7-8 to TRBJ2-3; 12 bases map to TRBD1. Germline CDR1 reads SGHVS; CDR2 reads FQNEAQ. The CDR3 totals 17 residues. Unmatched junction bases numbered 6, after V lost 1 base and J lost 4 bases. The CDR3 reads CASSLVGTGGGADTQYF. As DNA, the CDR3 is TGTGCCAGCAGCTTAGTTGGGACAGGGGGCGGTGCAGATACGCAGTATTTT. Using reference TRBV7-8 and TRBJ2-3 for the parts outside the CDR3, the full variable domain is GAGVSQSPRYKVAKRGQDVALRCDPISGHVSLFWYQQALGQGPEFLTYFQNEAQLDKSGLPSDRFFAERPEGSVSTLKIQRTQQEDSAVYLCASSLVGTGGGADTQYFGPGTRLTVL.

In its sample, this clonotype was seen many times. The chain is built from TRBV11-2 and TRBJ1-2; 7 bases are a match to TRBD1. J gave up 7 bases and V 6 bases, and 8 bases lay outside the gene matches. Germline assignment: CDR1 SGHAT and CDR2 FQNNGV. The CDR3 runs 13 residues. The CDR3 loop reads CASRPVGGGGYTF. CDR3 in DNA: TGTGCCAGCAGACCAGTAGGGGGCGGTGGCTACACCTTC.

This clonotype was picked up many times. The rearrangement links TRBV18 to TRBJ1-1; unclear D gene. V was trimmed by 6 bases and J by 4 bases, leaving 15 bases between them. CDR1 and CDR2 (germline): KGHSH, LQKENI. This CDR3 contains 14 residues. The CDR3 sequence: CASSGSTASTEAFF. The CDR3 DNA follows: TGTGCCAGCTCCGGGTCCACCGCGAGCACTGAAGCTTTCTTT.

The rearrangement joins TRBV6-1 to TRBJ2-7; D is ambiguous. The CDR3 spans 13 residues. V was cut by 6 bases and J by 4 bases, with 13 bases left in between. Germline assignment: CDR1 MNHNS and CDR2 SASEGT. The CDR3 DNA follows: TGTGCCAGCAGCACAAATGTAGGGTACGAGCAGTACTTC. Translated: CASSTNVGYEQYF.

This clonotype was seen at least ten times. The V gene is TRBV28, the J gene TRBJ1-1; D possibly corresponds to TRBD1 (5 bases). The germline V and J ends were trimmed by 6 bases and 9 bases, with 14 bases remaining between them. CDR3 size: 12 residues. Germline V gene lookup returns CDR1 MDHEN and CDR2 SYDVKM. The CDR3 sequence: CASSNRLTKAFF. Written as DNA, the CDR3 is TGTGCCAGCAGCAACAGGTTAACGAAAGCTTTCTTT.

This clonotype was found many times. The chain employs TRBV5-5 and TRBJ1-2, with D possibly being TRBD1 (6 bases). Trimming cost V 0 bases and J 1 base, with 10 bases left between them. The germline V gene encodes CDR1 SGHKS and CDR2 YYEKEE (reference sequence). The CDR3 length is 15 residues. The CDR3 is CASSLADSFNYGYTF. DNA for the CDR3: TGTGCCAGCAGCTTGGCGGACAGTTTTAACTATGGCTACACCTTC.

This clonotype appeared many times. The junction shows a germline mismatch at one end, possibly a read error. The DNA of the CDR3 is TGTGCTAGCAGTCCCGGCCTAAGCCGACTCCAAGAGACCCAGTACTTC. It yields the protein CASSPGLSRLQETQYF. This rearrangement joins TRBV7-7 to TRBJ2-5; D is unresolved. This CDR3 contains 16 residues. Germline CDR1 reads SSHAT; CDR2 reads FNYEAQ (reference sequence).

A remark on this clonotype: This may be a read error: a much more frequent sequence differs by one nucleotide. This chain uses TRBV7-9 with TRBJ2-5, with 11 bases identical to TRBD2. This CDR3 contains 19 residues. Germline-derived CDR1 and CDR2 are SEHNR and FQNEAQ (reference sequence). Losses at the gene ends were 5 bases for V and 2 bases for J; bases not matched to a gene: 16. CDR3 DNA sequence: TGTGCCAGCAGCGGGGGGGGGCTAGCGGGGGGACCTGAACAAGAGACCCAGTACTTC. Amino acids: CASSGGGLAGGPEQETQYF.

This clonotype was seen a single time. The V gene is TRBV20-1, the J gene TRBJ2-1, with 8 bases identical to TRBD2. Germline V CDR1 and CDR2: DFQATT, SNEGSKA (reference sequence). The CDR3 sequence is 15 residues long. After removal of 3 bases from V and 8 bases from J, the junction contained 12 bases not matched to a gene. The CDR3 protein is CSASPSGGGLDEQFF. CDR3 DNA sequence: TGCAGTGCTAGTCCCAGCGGGGGAGGGTTGGATGAGCAGTTCTTC.

This rearrangement joins TRBV4-1 to TRBJ2-1; 7 bases line up with TRBD2. Germline V lookup: CDR1 MGHRA, CDR2 YSYEKL. V shed 5 bases, J shed 8 bases, and the junction held 6 bases outside the gene matches. The CDR3 is 13 amino acids. CDR3 sequence: CASSGRAPHEQFF. CDR3 bases: TGCGCCAGCAGCGGGAGGGCCCCTCATGAGCAGTTCTTC.

A few counts support this clonotype. The genes are TRBV28 and TRBJ2-2, with 8 bases that match TRBD2. V was clipped by 1 base and J by 4 bases; unmatched bases: 11. Germline V gene sequence: CDR1 MDHEN, CDR2 SYDVKM. The CDR3 totals 18 residues. This CDR3 reads CASSLSPGRGGITGELFF. The CDR3 DNA follows: TGTGCCAGCAGTTTATCCCCCGGGAGGGGGGGTATCACCGGGGAGCTGTTTTTT.